The 7 T cell receptor beta chains given below trace back to one sample, sequenced in a study of memory CD4+ T cells and cytomegalovirus serostatus (dated by TCRdb to between 2018 and 2020). A FACSAria II was used to sort memory CD4+ T cells, defined as single viable CD3+CD4+CD8-CD45RO+ cells. Libraries came from the immunoSEQ multiplex PCR assay. TCRdb took over this immuneACCESS table, retaining in-frame rearrangements with V and J assigned. Such tables are incomplete; in checked studies, under half of the missing clones stem from an unresolved V gene, and the remainder is unexplained. For this sample there are around 26,000 clones; 75% to 85% appear just once. The ten largest clones take up around 0.63% of the sample. The sequencing input was memory CD4+ T cells from blood. These receptors were taken from an adult in good health and CMV-seronegative.

This chain connects TRBV2 to TRBJ1-2; unclear D gene. V was cut by 4 bases and J by 1 base, with 4 bases left in between. Germline V gene data show CDR1 as SNHLY and CDR2 as FYNNEI. The CDR3 length is 12 residues. The CDR3 reads CASSASNYGYTF. Written as DNA, the CDR3 is TGTGCCAGCAGTGCGAGTAACTATGGCTACACCTTC.

This sequence joins TRBV7-9 and TRBJ2-2; D tentatively reads TRBD1 or TRBD2 (5 bases each). Germline CDR1 is SEHNR and CDR2 is FQNEAQ (reference sequence). The CDR3 contains 15 residues. Trimming stripped 5 bases from V and 2 bases from J, with 12 bases between. The CDR3 DNA is TGTGCCAGCAGCGCCGGGACGAAAAACACCGGGGAGCTGTTTTTT. Its protein is CASSAGTKNTGELFF.

The chain links TRBV5-6 to TRBJ2-6; D gene ambiguous. The CDR3 is made up of 17 amino acids. Germline lookup yields CDR1 SGHDT and CDR2 YYEEEE. Trimming pared 0 bases from V and 0 bases from J, leaving 10 bases between. CDR3 DNA sequence: TGTGCCAGCAGCTTGGCCATTTGGGACTCTGGGGCCAACGTCCTGACTTTC. This encodes CASSLAIWDSGANVLTF.

The chain recombines TRBV7-9 with TRBJ2-7; 7 bases map to TRBD1. CDR1 and CDR2 from the germline V gene are SEHNR and FQNEAQ (reference sequence). The CDR3 has 15 residues. Trimming removed 1 base from V and 2 bases from J; junction bases left unmatched: 5. CDR3 residues: CASSLDQGVAYEQYF. The CDR3, as DNA: TGTGCCAGCAGCTTAGATCAGGGGGTAGCCTACGAGCAGTACTTC.

The J gene is TRBJ1-1, the V gene TRBV25-1; TRBD1 aligns across 7 bases. Losses at the gene ends were 5 bases for V and 8 bases for J; bases not matched to a gene: 8. The CDR3 is made up of 13 amino acids. CDR1 is MGHDK, CDR2 SYGVNS, per germline. The CDR3 nucleotides read TGTGCCAGCAGTTACGGGACAGTTACAGAAGCTTTCTTT. This gives the protein CASSYGTVTEAFF.

The chain couples TRBV6-1 to TRBJ2-2; D is uncertain. Between the trimmed V and J ends, which lost 3 bases and 3 bases, there was a span of 2 bases. The CDR3 contains 12 residues. CDR1 is MNHNS, CDR2 SASEGT, per germline. The CDR3 nucleotides read TGTGCCAGCAGTGAGGACACCGGGGAGCTGTTTTTT. Protein: CASSEDTGELFF.

V is TRBV30 and J is TRBJ1-2, with a weak D call TRBD1 (5 bases). Germline V gives CDR1 GTSNPN, CDR2 SVGIG (reference sequence). The CDR3 extends over 12 amino acids. The germline V and J ends were trimmed by 0 bases and 9 bases, with 11 bases remaining between them. The CDR3 nucleotides are TGTGCCTGGAGTGTACAGGTGTTTCGCTACACCTTC. This sequence encodes CAWSVQVFRYTF.